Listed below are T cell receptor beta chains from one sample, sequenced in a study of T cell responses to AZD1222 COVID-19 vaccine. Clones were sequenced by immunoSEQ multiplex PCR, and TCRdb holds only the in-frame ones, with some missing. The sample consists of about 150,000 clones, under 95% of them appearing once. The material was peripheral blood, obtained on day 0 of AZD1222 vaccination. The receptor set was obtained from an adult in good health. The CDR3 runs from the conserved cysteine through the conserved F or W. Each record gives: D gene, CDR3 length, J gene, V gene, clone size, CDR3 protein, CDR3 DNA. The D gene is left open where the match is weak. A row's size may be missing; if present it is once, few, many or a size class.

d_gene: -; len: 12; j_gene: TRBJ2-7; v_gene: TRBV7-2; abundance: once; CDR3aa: CASRLATYEQYF; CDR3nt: TGTGCCAGCCGTCTGGCCACCTACGAGCAGTACTTC
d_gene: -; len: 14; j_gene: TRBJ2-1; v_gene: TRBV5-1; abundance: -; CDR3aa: CASSLGGSNNEQFF; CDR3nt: TGCGCCAGCAGCTTGGGAGGGAGCAACAATGAGCAGTTCTTC
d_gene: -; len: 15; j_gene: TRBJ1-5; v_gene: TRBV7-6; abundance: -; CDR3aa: CASSLQSGLNQPQHF; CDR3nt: TGTGCCAGCAGCTTACAGAGTGGATTGAATCAGCCCCAGCATTTT
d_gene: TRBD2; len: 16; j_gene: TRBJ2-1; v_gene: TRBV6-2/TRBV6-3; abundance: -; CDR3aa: CASSYASGRLDNEQFF; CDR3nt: TGTGCCAGCAGTTACGCTAGCGGGAGGTTGGACAATGAGCAGTTCTTC
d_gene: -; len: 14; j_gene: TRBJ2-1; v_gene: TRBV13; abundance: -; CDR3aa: CASSSPSGQRSQFF; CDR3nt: TGTGCCAGCAGCTCCCCCTCTGGCCAGAGATCGCAGTTCTTC
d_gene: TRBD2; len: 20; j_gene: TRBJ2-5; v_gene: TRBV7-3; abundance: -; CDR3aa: CASSLRARTSGSGGQETQYF; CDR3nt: TGTGCCAGCAGCTTACGGGCTCGGACTAGCGGGAGTGGTGGTCAAGAGACCCAGTACTTC
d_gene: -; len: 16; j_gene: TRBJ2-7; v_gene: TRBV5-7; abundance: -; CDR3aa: CASSLKERKSSYEQYF; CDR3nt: TGTGCCAGCAGCTTGAAGGAGAGGAAGAGCTCCTACGAGCAGTACTTC
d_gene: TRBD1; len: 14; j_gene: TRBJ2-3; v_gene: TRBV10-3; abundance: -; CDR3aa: CAIKTGPSTDTQYF; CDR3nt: TGTGCCATTAAGACAGGGCCGAGCACAGATACGCAGTATTTT
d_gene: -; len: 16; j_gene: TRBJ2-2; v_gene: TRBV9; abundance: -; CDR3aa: CASSSPSSGVGGELFF; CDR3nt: TGTGCCAGCAGCTCTCCCTCATCAGGGGTAGGAGGGGAGCTGTTTTTT
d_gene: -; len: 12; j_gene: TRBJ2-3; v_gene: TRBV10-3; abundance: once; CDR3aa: CAIGGAGHTQYF; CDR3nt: TGTGCCATCGGTGGTGCAGGGCATACGCAGTATTTT
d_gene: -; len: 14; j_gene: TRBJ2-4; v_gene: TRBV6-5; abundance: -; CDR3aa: CASSYSGRGNIQYF; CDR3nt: TGTGCCAGCAGTTACTCAGGCAGGGGAAACATTCAGTACTTC
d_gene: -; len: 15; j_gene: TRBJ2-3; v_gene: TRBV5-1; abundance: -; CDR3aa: CATGAAPSSTDTQYF; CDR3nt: TGCGCCACGGGGGCGGCACCCTCTAGCACAGATACGCAGTATTTT
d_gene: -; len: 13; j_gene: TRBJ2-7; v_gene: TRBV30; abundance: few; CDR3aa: CAWSVLRAGEQYF; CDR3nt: TGTGCCTGGAGTGTACTGAGGGCAGGCGAGCAGTACTTC
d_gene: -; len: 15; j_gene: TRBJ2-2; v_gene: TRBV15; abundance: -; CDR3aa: CATSREQVGTGELFF; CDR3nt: TGTGCCACCAGCAGAGAACAGGTTGGGACCGGGGAGCTGTTTTTT
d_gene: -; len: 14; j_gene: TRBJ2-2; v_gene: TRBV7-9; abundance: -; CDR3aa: CASSQRLGTGELFF; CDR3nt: TGTGCCAGCAGCCAGAGATTGGGCACCGGGGAGCTGTTTTTT